The following is a TCR beta chain sequence with its context. This sample was included in a study of technical replicates of blood from several donors. V shed 6 bases and J shed 8 bases, with 25 bases lying between them. The length of the CDR3 is 16 residues. The germline CDR1 and CDR2 sequences are SEHNR and FQNEAQ (reference sequence). Assay: immunoSEQ multiplex PCR; the TCRdb copy retains only in-frame clones and omits some. The repertoire holds some 71,000 clones, with 97% as singletons. Input material: T cells isolated from PBMCs. The chain combines TRBV7-9 with TRBJ1-2; D is possibly TRBD1 (6 bases). This TCR was sampled from a human donor in good health. The CDR3: CASRDSRDTMRRGYTF. The CDR3 DNA reads TGTGCCAGCAGGGATTCCCGGGACACAATGAGAAGAGGCTACACCTTC. Variable domain in full (rest from reference TRBV7-9 and TRBJ1-2): DTGVSQNPRHKITKRGQNVTFRCDPISEHNRLYWYRQTLGQGPEFLTYFQNEAQLEKSRLLSDRFSAERPKGSFSTLEIQRTEQGDSAMYLCASRDSRDTMRRGYTFGSGTRLTVV.